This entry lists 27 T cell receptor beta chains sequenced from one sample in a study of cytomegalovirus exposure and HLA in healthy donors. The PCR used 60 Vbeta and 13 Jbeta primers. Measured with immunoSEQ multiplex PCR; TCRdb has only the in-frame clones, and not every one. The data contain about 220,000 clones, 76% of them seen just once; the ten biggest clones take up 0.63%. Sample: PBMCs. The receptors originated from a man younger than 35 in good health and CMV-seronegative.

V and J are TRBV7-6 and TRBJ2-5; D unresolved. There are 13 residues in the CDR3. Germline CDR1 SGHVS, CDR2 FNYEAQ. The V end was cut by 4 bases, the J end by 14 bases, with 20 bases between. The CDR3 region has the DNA TGTGCCAGCAGCTCTCACTTGAATCCCTATACCTACTTC. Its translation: CASSSHLNPYTYF.

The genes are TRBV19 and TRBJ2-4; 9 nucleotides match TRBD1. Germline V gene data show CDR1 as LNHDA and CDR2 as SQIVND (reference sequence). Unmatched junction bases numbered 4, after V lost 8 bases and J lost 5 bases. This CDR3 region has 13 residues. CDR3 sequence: CASSQGAENIQYF. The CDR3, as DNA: TGTGCCAGTTCACAGGGGGCGGAAAACATTCAGTACTTC.

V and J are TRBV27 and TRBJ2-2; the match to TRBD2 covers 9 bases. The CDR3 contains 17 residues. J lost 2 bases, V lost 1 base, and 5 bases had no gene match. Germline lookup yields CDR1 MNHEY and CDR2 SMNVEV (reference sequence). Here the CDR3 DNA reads TGTGCCAGCAGTTTATACCCTAGCGGGGCTAACACCGGGGAGCTGTTTTTT. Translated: CASSLYPSGANTGELFF.

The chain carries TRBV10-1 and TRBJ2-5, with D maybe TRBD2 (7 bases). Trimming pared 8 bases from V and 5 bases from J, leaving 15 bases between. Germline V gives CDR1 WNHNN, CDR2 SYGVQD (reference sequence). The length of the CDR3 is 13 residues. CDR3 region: CASSNGGQETQYF. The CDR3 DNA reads TGCGCCAGCTCGAACGGGGGGCAGGAGACCCAGTACTTC.

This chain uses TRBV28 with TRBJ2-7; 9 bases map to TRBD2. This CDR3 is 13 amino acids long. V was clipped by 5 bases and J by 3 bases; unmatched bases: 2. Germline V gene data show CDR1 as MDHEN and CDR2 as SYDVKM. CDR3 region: CASSTTSGYEQYF. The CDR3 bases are TGTGCCAGCAGTACGACTAGCGGCTACGAGCAGTACTTC.

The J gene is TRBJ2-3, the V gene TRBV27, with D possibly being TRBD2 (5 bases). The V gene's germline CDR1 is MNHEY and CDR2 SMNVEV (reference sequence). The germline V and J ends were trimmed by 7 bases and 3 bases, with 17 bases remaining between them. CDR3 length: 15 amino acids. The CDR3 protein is CASTTWFGGTDTQYF. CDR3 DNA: TGTGCCAGCACCACGTGGTTTGGAGGAACAGATACGCAGTATTTT.

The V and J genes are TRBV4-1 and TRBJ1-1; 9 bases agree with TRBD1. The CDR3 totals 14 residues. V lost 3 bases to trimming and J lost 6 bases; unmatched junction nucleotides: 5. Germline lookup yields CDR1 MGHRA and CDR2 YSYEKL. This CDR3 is CASSHGGQGSEAFF. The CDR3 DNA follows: TGCGCCAGCAGCCACGGAGGACAGGGGTCTGAAGCTTTCTTT.

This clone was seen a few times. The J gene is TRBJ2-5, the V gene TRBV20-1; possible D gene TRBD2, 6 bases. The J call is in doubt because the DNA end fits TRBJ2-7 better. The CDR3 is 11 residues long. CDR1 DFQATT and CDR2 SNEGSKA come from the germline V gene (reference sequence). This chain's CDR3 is CSVGGAYEQYF. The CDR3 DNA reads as TGCAGTGTCGGGGGAGCCTACGAGCAGTACTTC.

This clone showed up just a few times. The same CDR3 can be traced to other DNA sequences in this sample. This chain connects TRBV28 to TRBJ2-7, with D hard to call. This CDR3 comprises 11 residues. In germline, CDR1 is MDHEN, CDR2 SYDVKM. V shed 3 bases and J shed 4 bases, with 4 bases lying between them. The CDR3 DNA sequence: TGTGCCAGCAGTTTCCGGTACGAGCAGTACTTC. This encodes CASSFRYEQYF.

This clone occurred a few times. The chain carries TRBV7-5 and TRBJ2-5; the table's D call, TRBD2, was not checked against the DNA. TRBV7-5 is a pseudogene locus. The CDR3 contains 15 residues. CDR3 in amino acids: CARSVSGSRGETQYF. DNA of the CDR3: TGTGCCAGAAGCGTTAGCGGGAGCCGGGGGGAGACCCAGTACTTC.

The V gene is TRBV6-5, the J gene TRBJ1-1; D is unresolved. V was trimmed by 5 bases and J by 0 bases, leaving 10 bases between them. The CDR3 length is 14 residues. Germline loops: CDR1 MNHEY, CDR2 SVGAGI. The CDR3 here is CASSIERVNTEAFF. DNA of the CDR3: TGTGCCAGCAGTATAGAACGGGTGAACACTGAAGCTTTCTTT.

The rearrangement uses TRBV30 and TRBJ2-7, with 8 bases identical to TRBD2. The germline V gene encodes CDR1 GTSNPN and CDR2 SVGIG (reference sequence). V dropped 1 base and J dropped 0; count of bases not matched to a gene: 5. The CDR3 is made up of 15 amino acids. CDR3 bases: TGTGCCTGGAGTGCGGCGGGAGGCTTCTCCTACGAGCAGTACTTC. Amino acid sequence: CAWSAAGGFSYEQYF.

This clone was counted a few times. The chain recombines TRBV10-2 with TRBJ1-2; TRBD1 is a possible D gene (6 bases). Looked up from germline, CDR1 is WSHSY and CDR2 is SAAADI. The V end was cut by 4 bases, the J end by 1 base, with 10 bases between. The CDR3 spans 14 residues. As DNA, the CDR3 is TGCGCCAGCAGTGGGACAGCAATTAACTATGGCTACACCTTC. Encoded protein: CASSGTAINYGYTF.

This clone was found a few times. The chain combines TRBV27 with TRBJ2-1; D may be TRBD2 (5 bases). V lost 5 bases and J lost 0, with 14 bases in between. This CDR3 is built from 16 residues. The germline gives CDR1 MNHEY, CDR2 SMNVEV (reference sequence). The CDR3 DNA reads TGTGCCAGCAGTCCTTGGACTCCGAGCTCCTACAATGAGCAGTTCTTC. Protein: CASSPWTPSSYNEQFF.

DNA for the CDR3: TGTGCCATCAGTGCGACGGGACTAGGGAATGAGCAGTTCTTC. Translation gives CAISATGLGNEQFF. V is TRBV10-3 and J is TRBJ2-1, with TRBD2 matching over 8 bases. The germline CDR1 and CDR2 sequences are ENHRY and SYGVKD. V was clipped by 4 bases and J by 7 bases; unmatched bases: 6. The CDR3 loop spans 14 amino acids.

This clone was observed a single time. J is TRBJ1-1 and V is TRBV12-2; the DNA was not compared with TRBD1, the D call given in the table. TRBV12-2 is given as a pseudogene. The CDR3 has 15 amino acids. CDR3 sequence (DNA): TGTGCAAGTCGGGAGACGTTCGACAGTCTCACTGAAGCTTTCTTT. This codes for CASRETFDSLTEAFF.

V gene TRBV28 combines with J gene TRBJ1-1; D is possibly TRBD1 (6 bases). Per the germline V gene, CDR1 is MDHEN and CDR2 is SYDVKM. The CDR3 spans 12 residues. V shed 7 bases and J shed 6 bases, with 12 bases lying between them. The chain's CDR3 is CASMNRAPEAFF. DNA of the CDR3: TGTGCCAGCATGAACAGGGCGCCTGAAGCTTTCTTT.

CDR3 amino acids: CASSAGLAGSNEQFF. DNA for the CDR3: TGTGCCAGCAGCGCGGGACTAGCGGGATCGAATGAGCAGTTCTTC. The rearrangement links TRBV9 to TRBJ2-1, with TRBD2 matching 13 bases. V was pared by 3 bases and J by 7 bases, with 4 bases of the junction left unmatched. The CDR3 is made up of 15 amino acids. Germline CDR1 SGDLS, CDR2 YYNGEE.

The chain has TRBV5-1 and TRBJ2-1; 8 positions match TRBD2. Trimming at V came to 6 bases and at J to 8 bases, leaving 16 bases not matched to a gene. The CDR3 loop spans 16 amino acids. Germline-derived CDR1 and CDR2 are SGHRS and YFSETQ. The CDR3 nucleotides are TGCGCCAGCAACCAAGTGGGGACCCTAGCGGGTTATGAGCAGTTCTTC. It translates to CASNQVGTLAGYEQFF.

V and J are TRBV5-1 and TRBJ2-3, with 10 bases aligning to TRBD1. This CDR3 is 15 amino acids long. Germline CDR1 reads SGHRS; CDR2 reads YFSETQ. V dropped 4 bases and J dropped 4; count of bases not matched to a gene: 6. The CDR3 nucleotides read TGCGCCAGCAGCATACCGGGACAGGGGCCAGATACGCAGTATTTT. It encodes CASSIPGQGPDTQYF.

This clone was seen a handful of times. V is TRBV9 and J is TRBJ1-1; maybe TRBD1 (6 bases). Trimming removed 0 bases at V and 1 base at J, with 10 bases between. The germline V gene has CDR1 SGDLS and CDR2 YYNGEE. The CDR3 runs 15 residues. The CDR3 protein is CASSVEGGPNTEAFF. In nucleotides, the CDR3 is TGTGCCAGCAGCGTAGAGGGGGGGCCGAACACTGAAGCTTTCTTT.

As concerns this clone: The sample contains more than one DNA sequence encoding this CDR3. In nucleotides, the CDR3 is TGCGCCAGCAGCTGGACAGGTGACAATGAGCAGTTCTTC. Translation: CASSWTGDNEQFF. The chain is built from TRBV5-1 and TRBJ2-1; TRBD1 matches at 7 bases. The CDR3 spans 13 residues. Germline V gene sequence: CDR1 SGHRS, CDR2 YFSETQ. V trimming: 3 bases; J trimming: 5 bases; junction bases outside the gene matches: 2.

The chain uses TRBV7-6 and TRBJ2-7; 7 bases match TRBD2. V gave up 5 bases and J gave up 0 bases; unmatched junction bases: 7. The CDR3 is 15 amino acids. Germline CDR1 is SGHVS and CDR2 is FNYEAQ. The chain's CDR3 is CASSPTSASSYEQYF. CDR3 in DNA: TGTGCCAGCAGCCCAACTAGCGCCAGCTCCTACGAGCAGTACTTC.

The CDR3 region has the DNA TGTGCCAGCAGTGAACCCAAACAGAGCATGAACACTGAAGCTTTCTTT. Protein: CASSEPKQSMNTEAFF. The chain couples TRBV2 to TRBJ1-1; D not certain. Germline values: CDR1 SNHLY, CDR2 FYNNEI. The germline V and J ends were trimmed by 2 bases and 0 bases, with 13 bases remaining between them. The CDR3 spans 16 residues.

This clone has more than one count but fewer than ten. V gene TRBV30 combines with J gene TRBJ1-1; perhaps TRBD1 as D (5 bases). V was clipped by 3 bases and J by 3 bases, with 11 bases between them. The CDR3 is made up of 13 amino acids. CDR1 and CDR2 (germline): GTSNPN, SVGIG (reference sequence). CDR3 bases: TGTGCCTGGAGGCAGGGCGGGGACACTGAAGCTTTCTTT. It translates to CAWRQGGDTEAFF.

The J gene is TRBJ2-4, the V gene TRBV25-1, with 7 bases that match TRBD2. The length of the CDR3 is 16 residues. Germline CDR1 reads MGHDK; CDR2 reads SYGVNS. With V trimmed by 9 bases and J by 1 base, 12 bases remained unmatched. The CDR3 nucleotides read TGTGCCAGTATGGGCGGGAGATCGAGGGCCAAAAACATTCAGTACTTC. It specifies CASMGGRSRAKNIQYF.

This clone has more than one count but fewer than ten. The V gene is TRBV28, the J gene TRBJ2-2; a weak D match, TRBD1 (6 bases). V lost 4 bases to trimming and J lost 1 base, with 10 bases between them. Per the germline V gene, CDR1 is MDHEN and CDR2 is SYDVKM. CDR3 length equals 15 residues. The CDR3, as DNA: TGTGCCAGCAGTTCCTGGACAGAGAACACCGGGGAGCTGTTTTTT. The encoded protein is CASSSWTENTGELFF. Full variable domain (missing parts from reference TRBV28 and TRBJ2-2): DVKVTQSSRYLVKRTGEKVFLECVQDMDHENMFWYRQDPGLGLRLIYFSYDVKMKEKGDIPEGYSVSREKKERFSLILESASTNQTSMYLCASSSWTENTGELFFGEGSRLTVL.